This T cell receptor (beta chain) is drawn from a study of control samples from healthy donors and cancer patients. This CDR3 is 11 amino acids long. The V end lost 8 bases, the J end lost 1 base, and 8 bases lay between the germline ends. CDR1 and CDR2 from the germline V gene are GTSNPN and SVGIG (reference sequence). The table came from immunoSEQ multiplex PCR; TCRdb's copy has only in-frame clones and leaves some out. Among tens of thousands of clones listed, more than 85% were seen once. Sequencing was done on a sample of blood. This clonotype was sampled from a woman in her fifties or sixties in good health. This chain links TRBV30 with TRBJ1-1; no clear D gene. CDR3: CAGWKNTEAFF. For the CDR3, the DNA is TGTGCCGGATGGAAGAACACTGAAGCTTTCTTT.